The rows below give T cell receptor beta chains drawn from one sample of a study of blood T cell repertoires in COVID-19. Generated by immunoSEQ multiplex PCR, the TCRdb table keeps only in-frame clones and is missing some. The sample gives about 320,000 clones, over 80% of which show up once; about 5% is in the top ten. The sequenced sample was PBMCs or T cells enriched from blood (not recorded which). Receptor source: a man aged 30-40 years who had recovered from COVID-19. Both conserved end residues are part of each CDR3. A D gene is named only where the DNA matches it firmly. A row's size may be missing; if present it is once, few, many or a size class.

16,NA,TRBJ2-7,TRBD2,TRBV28,TGTGCCAGCAGTTTTGTGGGGATAGCGGGGGCTAAAGAGCAGTACTTC,CASSFVGIAGAKEQYF
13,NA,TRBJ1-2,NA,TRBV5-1,TGCGCCAGCAGCTTGGGCAGGGGCCGCGGCTACACCTTC,CASSLGRGRGYTF
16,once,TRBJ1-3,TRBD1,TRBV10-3,TGTGCCATCAGCGTAGATGACAGGGCGCCTGGAAACACCATATATTTT,CAISVDDRAPGNTIYF
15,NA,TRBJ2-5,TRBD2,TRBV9,TGTGCCAGCAGCGGATCTAGCGGGGTCGGGGAGACCCAGTACTTC,CASSGSSGVGETQYF
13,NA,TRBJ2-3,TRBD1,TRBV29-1,TGCAGCGCCCGACAGGGAGGCACAGATACGCAGTATTTT,CSARQGGTDTQYF
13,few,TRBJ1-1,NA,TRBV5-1,TGCGCCAGCAGCAACCAGGTGAACACTGAAGCTTTCTTT,CASSNQVNTEAFF
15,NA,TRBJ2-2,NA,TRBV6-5,TGTGCCAGCACCTTCCGGGGTTTGGGCACCGGGGAGCTGTTTTTT,CASTFRGLGTGELFF
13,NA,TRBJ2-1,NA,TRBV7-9,TGTGCCAGCAGCCCCCGGTGGGGCGATGAGCAGTTCTTC,CASSPRWGDEQFF
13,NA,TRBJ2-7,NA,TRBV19,TGTGCCAGTAGTCGCCGGTGGGCCCACGAGCAGTACTTC,CASSRRWAHEQYF
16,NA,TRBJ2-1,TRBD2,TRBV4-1,TGCGCCAGCAGCCAAGATCAGGCTAGCGGATACAATGAGCAGTTCTTC,CASSQDQASGYNEQFF
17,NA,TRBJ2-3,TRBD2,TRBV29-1,TGCAGCGTAGCGGGGGGGACATCTTCCACTAGCACAGATACGCAGTATTTT,CSVAGGTSSTSTDTQYF
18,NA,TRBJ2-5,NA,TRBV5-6,TGTGCCAGCAGCTCCCCTAGGGCAGTGGAGGGGTTTGAAGAGACCCAGTACTTC,CASSSPRAVEGFEETQYF
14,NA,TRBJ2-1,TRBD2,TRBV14,TGTGCCAGCAGCCAAGGACTAGCGGGGAGGGAGCAGTTCTTC,CASSQGLAGREQFF
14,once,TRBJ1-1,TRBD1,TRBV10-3,TGTGCCATCAGGGACAGGGCAGAAAACACTGAAGCTTTCTTT,CAIRDRAENTEAFF
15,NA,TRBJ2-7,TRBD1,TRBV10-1,TGCGCCAGCAGTGACCCGGGGACAGGGGATTACGAGCAGTACTTC,CASSDPGTGDYEQYF
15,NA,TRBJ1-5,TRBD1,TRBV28,TGTGCCACCGTACGCGCAGGGGGCGGCAATCAGCCCCAGCATTTT,CATVRAGGGNQPQHF
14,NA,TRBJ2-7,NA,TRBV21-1,TGTGCCAGCAGCAAAGAGGGCAGGGGGTACGAGCAGTACTTC,CASSKEGRGYEQYF
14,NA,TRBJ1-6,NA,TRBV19,TGTGCCAGTAGTTCCAGCGCCGGTAATTCACCCCTCCACTTT,CASSSSAGNSPLHF
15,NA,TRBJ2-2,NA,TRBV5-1,TGCGCCAGCAGCTTCGGGACACCGAACACCGGGGAGCTGTTTTTT,CASSFGTPNTGELFF
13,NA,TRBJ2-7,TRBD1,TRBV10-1,TGCGCCAGCTCACAGGGGAGCTCCTACGAGCAGTACTTC,CASSQGSSYEQYF
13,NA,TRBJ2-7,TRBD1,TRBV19,TGTGCCAGTGGACAGGGGGAAATCTACGAGCAGTACTTC,CASGQGEIYEQYF
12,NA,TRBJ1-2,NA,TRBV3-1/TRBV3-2,TGTGCCAGCAGTAGTCGGGGCTATGGCTACACCTTC,CASSSRGYGYTF
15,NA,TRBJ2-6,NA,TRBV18,TGTGCCAGCTCTCCGCAGGGAACTGGGGCCAACGTCCTGACTTTC,CASSPQGTGANVLTF
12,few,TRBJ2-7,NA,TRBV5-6,TGTGCCAGCAGCGAACAGGGTTGGGAGCAGTACTTC,CASSEQGWEQYF
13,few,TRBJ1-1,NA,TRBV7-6,TGTGCCAGCAGTGACAGTCCGAACACTGAAGCTTTCTTT,CASSDSPNTEAFF
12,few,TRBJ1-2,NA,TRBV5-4,TGTGCCAGCAGCCCCCACGGAGGGGGCTACACCTTC,CASSPHGGGYTF
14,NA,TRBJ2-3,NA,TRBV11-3,TGTGCCAGCAGCCGAAAAACCGGGGCAGATACGCAGTATTTT,CASSRKTGADTQYF
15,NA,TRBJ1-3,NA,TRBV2,TGTGCCAGCAGTGAAATGGGCACGTCTGGAAACACCATATATTTT,CASSEMGTSGNTIYF
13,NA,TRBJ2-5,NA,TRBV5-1,TGCGCCAGCAGCTTGCAACAGCAAGAGACCCAGTACTTC,CASSLQQQETQYF
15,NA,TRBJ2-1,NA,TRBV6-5,TGTGCCAGCAGAAGCCGTGGACTGGACTACAATGAGCAGTTCTTC,CASRSRGLDYNEQFF
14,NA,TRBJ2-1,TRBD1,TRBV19,TGTGCCAGTAGTATGGGGACAGACTACAATGAGCAGTTCTTC,CASSMGTDYNEQFF
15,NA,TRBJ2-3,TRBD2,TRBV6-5,TGTGCCAGCAGTATTCCGGGGGGGCCTTCAGGTACGCAGTATTTT,CASSIPGGPSGTQYF
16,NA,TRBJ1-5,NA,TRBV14,TGTGCCAGCAGCCACGTTGTTGGGCCGAACAATCAGCCCCAGCATTTT,CASSHVVGPNNQPQHF
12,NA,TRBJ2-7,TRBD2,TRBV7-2,TGTGCCAGCAGCGCTTACCGGGACTACGTGGACTTC,CASSAYRDYVDF
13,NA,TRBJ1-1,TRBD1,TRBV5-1,TGCGCCAGCGGCAGGGGGCAGAGGACTGAAGCTTTCTTT,CASGRGQRTEAFF
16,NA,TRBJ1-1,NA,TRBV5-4,TGTGCCAGCAGCTTGGGACCCGGAGGGATCAACACTGAAGCTTTCTTT,CASSLGPGGINTEAFF
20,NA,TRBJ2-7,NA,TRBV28,TGTGCCAGCAGTACAAACCCCTGGATCAAGGACAAAAAAGTGATTTACGAGCAGTACTTC,CASSTNPWIKDKKVIYEQYF
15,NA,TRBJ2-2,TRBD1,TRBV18,TGTGCCAGCTCACCAAATGAGGGGGCCACCGGGGAGCTGTTTTTT,CASSPNEGATGELFF
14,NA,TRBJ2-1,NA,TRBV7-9,TGTGCCAGCAGCCCGGGACAAGCGTACAATGAGCAGTTCTTC,CASSPGQAYNEQFF
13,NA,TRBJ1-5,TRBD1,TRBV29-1,TGCAGCGTTAGACAGGGCGGCAATCAGCCCCAGCATTTT,CSVRQGGNQPQHF
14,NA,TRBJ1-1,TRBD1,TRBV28,TGTGCCAGCAGTTCGGGACAGCCGAACACTGAAGCTTTCTTT,CASSSGQPNTEAFF
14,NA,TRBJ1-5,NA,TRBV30,TGTGCCTGGAGTGTAGGAGGGAACAATCAGCCCCAGCATTTT,CAWSVGGNNQPQHF
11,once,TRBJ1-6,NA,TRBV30,TGTCAGGGGCGGAATAATTCACCCCTCCACTTT,CQGRNNSPLHF
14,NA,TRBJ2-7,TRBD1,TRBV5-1,TGCGCCAGCAGCTACCGGGACAGGGGCTACGAGCAGTACTTC,CASSYRDRGYEQYF
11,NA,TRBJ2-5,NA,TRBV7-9,TGTGCCAGCAGCTCCTTTGAGACCCAGTACTTC,CASSSFETQYF
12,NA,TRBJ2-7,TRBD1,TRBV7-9,TGTGCCAGCACCATGGACAGGGACGAGCAGTACTTC,CASTMDRDEQYF
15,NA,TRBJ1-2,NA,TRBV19,TGTGCCAGTAGTATAGGTCGGGGAAGAAACTATGGCTACACCTTC,CASSIGRGRNYGYTF
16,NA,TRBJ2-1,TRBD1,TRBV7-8,TGTGCCAGCAGCCCAACCGGGACAGGGCATTACAATGAGCAATTCTTC,CASSPTGTGHYNEQFF
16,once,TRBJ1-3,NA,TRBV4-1,TGCGCCAGCAGCCAAGAAGGGGCAGGTGGTGGAAACACCATATATTTT,CASSQEGAGGGNTIYF
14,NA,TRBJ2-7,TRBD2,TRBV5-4,TGTGCCAGCAGCTCCTCTGGACTAGCGGGGGTGCAGTACTTC,CASSSSGLAGVQYF
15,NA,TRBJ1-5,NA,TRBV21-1,TGTGCCAGCAGCAAAAACAGAAATAGCAATCAGCCCCAGCATTTT,CASSKNRNSNQPQHF